These 11 T cell receptor beta chains came from one sample sequenced in a study of cytomegalovirus exposure and HLA in healthy donors. This table comes from immunoSEQ multiplex PCR, and its TCRdb copy is limited to in-frame clones, with some not included. The sample has about 200,000 clones, roughly 83% seen once; the top ten hold about 1.5%. Sequencing input: PBMCs. These receptors came from a woman aged 18-30 years in good health and CMV-seronegative.

This clone was found once. The CDR3 DNA follows: TGTGCCAGCAGCCAGGGAGCCAGGGGGGATCTAAAGAGCTCCTACAATGAGCAGTTCTTC. Encoded protein: CASSQGARGDLKSSYNEQFF. The J gene is TRBJ2-1, the V gene TRBV14; D perhaps matches TRBD1 (7 bases). The V gene's germline CDR1 is SGHDN and CDR2 FVKESK. V gave up 3 bases and J gave up 0 bases, with 24 bases separating them. This CDR3 spans 20 amino acids.

This rearrangement joins TRBV9 to TRBJ1-2; 8 nucleotides line up with TRBD1. Germline V lookup: CDR1 SGDLS, CDR2 YYNGEE. This CDR3 spans 12 amino acids. Losses at the gene ends were 5 bases for V and 6 bases for J; bases not matched to a gene: 3. The CDR3 loop reads CASRGQEHGYTF. The CDR3, as DNA: TGTGCCAGCAGGGGACAGGAGCATGGCTACACCTTC.

The V call is TRBV5-8, the J call TRBJ1-2; TRBD1 matches at 7 bases. In germline, CDR1 is SGHTS, CDR2 YDEGEE. CDR3 length: 13 residues. J gave up 8 bases and V 1 base, and 5 bases lay outside the gene matches. CDR3 sequence (DNA): TGTGCCAGCAGCTTGTGGGACAGTAACGGCTACACCTTC. Translating gives CASSLWDSNGYTF.

The chain uses TRBV9 and TRBJ1-1, with D perhaps matching TRBD1 (5 bases). This CDR3 is 13 amino acids long. CDR1 is SGDLS and CDR2 is YYNGEE in the germline V gene. Between the trimmed V and J ends, which lost 2 bases and 10 bases, there was a span of 15 bases. Here the CDR3 DNA reads TGTGCCAGCAGCGTCACACTTGGGGGGGGAGCTTTCTTT. Translated: CASSVTLGGGAFF.

The chain has TRBV12-5 and TRBJ2-3; tentatively, D is TRBD2 (6 bases). The CDR3 is 15 residues long. The germline V gene encodes CDR1 LGHNT and CDR2 FRNRAP. Trimming removed 0 bases from V and 5 bases from J, with 12 bases in between. The CDR3 region has the DNA TGTGCTAGTGGTTTGGTCGGCCCCGGGGGAGATACGCAGTATTTT. Protein sequence: CASGLVGPGGDTQYF. Together with reference TRBV12-5 and TRBJ2-3, the CDR3 gives the full variable domain: DARVTQTPRHKVTEMGQEVTMRCQPILGHNTVFWYRQTMMQGLELLAYFRNRAPLDDSGMPKDRFSAEMPDATLATLKIQPSEPRDSAVYFCASGLVGPGGDTQYFGPGTRLTVL.

This rearrangement joins TRBV5-1 to TRBJ1-2, with a possible D match to TRBD1 (6 bases). Trimming shortened V by 5 bases and J by 6 bases, and 17 bases separated the two germline ends. Germline V gene sequence: CDR1 SGHRS, CDR2 YFSETQ. There are 14 residues in the CDR3. The DNA of the CDR3 is TGCGCCAGCAGTTTCGTCTCCCAGGGGCATGGCTACACCTTC. Translating gives CASSFVSQGHGYTF.

The chain recombines TRBV4-1 with TRBJ2-5; TRBD2 matches 10 bases. The trim removed 1 base at V and 4 bases at J, leaving 6 bases unmatched. This CDR3 is 16 amino acids long. Germline values: CDR1 MGHRA, CDR2 YSYEKL. CDR3: CASSQGAAGGPETQYF. In DNA form, the CDR3 reads TGCGCCAGCAGCCAAGGGGCAGCGGGGGGGCCAGAGACCCAGTACTTC.

The CDR3 is CASRLGTSGLNEQFF. The CDR3 nucleotides are TGTGCCAGCAGGCTCGGGACTAGCGGGTTAAATGAGCAGTTCTTC. V is TRBV6-5 and J is TRBJ2-1; 12 bases align to TRBD2. V dropped 6 bases and J dropped 7; count of bases not matched to a gene: 7. Germline V gene lookup returns CDR1 MNHEY and CDR2 SVGAGI. CDR3 size: 15 residues.

The chain links TRBV6-1 to TRBJ2-1, with 11 bases matching TRBD2. The ends lost 7 bases at V and 6 bases at J; junction bases unmatched: 8. Germline-derived CDR1 and CDR2 are MNHNS and SASEGT. This CDR3 has 15 residues. CDR3 sequence reads: CASIRVTSGANEQFF. The CDR3 DNA sequence: TGTGCCAGCATCAGGGTGACTAGCGGGGCCAATGAGCAGTTCTTC.

The chain combines TRBV10-1 with TRBJ1-5; TRBD1 might be the D (5 bases). CDR1 and CDR2 from the germline V gene are WNHNN and SYGVQD (reference sequence). The CDR3 loop spans 14 amino acids. Trimming took 4 bases from V and 6 from J, leaving 13 bases between them. The CDR3 DNA reads TGCGCCAGCAGTGCCCTGCGCGGGGGTCAGCCCCAGCATTTT. The encoded protein is CASSALRGGQPQHF.

The chain couples TRBV29-1 to TRBJ2-7; the match to TRBD2 covers 10 bases. The CDR3 covers 14 residues. With 4 bases clipped from V and 7 bases from J, the junction kept 10 bases outside the gene matches. Germline CDR1 SQVTM, CDR2 ANQGSEA. Here the CDR3 reads CSVGPSGRLGEQYF. The CDR3 coding sequence is TGCAGCGTTGGGCCTAGCGGGAGACTAGGGGAGCAGTACTTC.